This T cell receptor (beta chain) was sequenced during a study of T cell repertoires in cytomegalovirus infection. Study-wide background: CMV epitopes used comprised recently identified HLA-C-restricted ones and well-studied HLA-B-restricted ones. Whole-study results and caveats: Clonotype analysis showed dominance of the ex vivo response by HLA-C-restricted CMV-specific TCR beta clonotypes.

At least ten counts were recorded for this clonotype. The antigen remains unidentified. MiXCR was run by TCRdb on the reads, yielding one entry per CDR3 protein. The table has some 940,000 distinct CDR3 sequences, about a third seen once. Material: cultured CD8+ T cells from PBMCs, obtained from culture after CMV antigen stimulation. The source is a human donor in good health (CMV status not recorded). Some clones in this sample may be carry-over from other donors' samples.

DNA of the CDR3: TGTGCCAGCATCCGCGGGACAGGGGGAAATGAGCAGTTCTTC. It translates to CASIRGTGGNEQFF. The chain carries TRBV12-3 or TRBV12-4 and TRBJ2-1; 11 bases match TRBD1. With 7 bases clipped from V and 7 bases from J, the junction kept 6 bases outside the gene matches. This CDR3 comprises 14 residues.